This T cell receptor beta chain was captured in a study of cytomegalovirus exposure and HLA in healthy donors. The study's findings and limits: Productive rates of about 90% or about 30% were seen for most TCR beta V segments in an earlier analysis. Sequencing likely caused a cluster of highly shared sequence variants. A later analysis found that most CMV-associated TCR beta chains appeared HLA-restricted.

About this clone itself: The target antigen is unknown.

The CDR3 is 13 amino acids. Germline CDR1 and CDR2: SQVTM and ANQGSEA. With 4 bases removed from V and 3 bases from J, the gap between germline ends came to 13 bases. Primers: 60 Vbeta forward and 13 Jbeta reverse. The protocol was immunoSEQ multiplex PCR, while the TCRdb copy is restricted to in-frame clones and leaves out a portion. The table shows approximately 160,000 clones, with 84% occurring only once. Sequencing was done on a sample of PBMCs. The chain uses TRBV29-1 and TRBJ2-7, with D possibly being TRBD1 (6 bases). The receptor comes from a boy aged 2 to 10 in good health and CMV-seronegative. The CDR3 DNA sequence: TGCAGCGTTGCAGGGGTTCAGTTCTACGAGCAGTACTTC. Amino acid sequence: CSVAGVQFYEQYF.